This entry lists 19 T cell receptor beta chains sequenced from one sample in a study of T cell responses to AZD1222 COVID-19 vaccine. The table came from immunoSEQ multiplex PCR; TCRdb's copy has only in-frame clones and leaves some out. This repertoire shows about 55,000 clones, 80% to 90% found once; its top ten account for around 2%. The sample consisted of peripheral blood, taken on day 0 of AZD1222 vaccination. The receptors were gathered from an adult in good health.

The chain carries TRBV25-1 and TRBJ2-7; TRBD2 matches at 7 bases. The CDR3 totals 11 residues. Germline V gene sequence: CDR1 MGHDK, CDR2 SYGVNS. After removal of 6 bases from V and 4 bases from J, the junction contained 0 bases not matched to a gene. CDR3 sequence: CASRGGYEQYF. The DNA of the CDR3 is TGTGCCAGCAGGGGAGGGTACGAGCAGTACTTC.

The gene calls are TRBV9 and TRBJ1-2; D gene uncertain. The CDR3 loop spans 16 amino acids. The ends were cut back, 0 bases at V and 0 bases at J, with 12 bases in the middle. CDR1 and CDR2 (germline): SGDLS, YYNGEE. The DNA for the CDR3 is TGTGCCAGCAGCGTAGCTATTGGCAGAGCTAACTATGGCTACACCTTC. Its protein product is CASSVAIGRANYGYTF.

The chain uses TRBV28 and TRBJ1-5; 10 bases match TRBD1. The CDR3 is made up of 15 amino acids. Trimming took 5 bases from V and 7 from J; bases not matched to a gene: 8. From germline, CDR1 is MDHEN and CDR2 SYDVKM. The CDR3 coding sequence is TGTGCCAGCAGTACCGGGACAGGGGTCCGCCAGCCCCAGCATTTT. It translates to CASSTGTGVRQPQHF. Full variable domain (remainder filled in from reference TRBV28 and TRBJ1-5): DVKVTQSSRYLVKRTGEKVFLECVQDMDHENMFWYRQDPGLGLRLIYFSYDVKMKEKGDIPEGYSVSREKKERFSLILESASTNQTSMYLCASSTGTGVRQPQHFGDGTRLSIL.

The chain carries TRBV5-1 and TRBJ2-7; D remains unclear. Germline V gene lookup returns CDR1 SGHRS and CDR2 YFSETQ. Trimming stripped 0 bases from V and 0 bases from J, with 7 bases between. The CDR3 runs 14 residues. The chain's CDR3 is CASSLGRSSYEQYF. The CDR3 nucleotides are TGCGCCAGCAGCTTGGGCAGGAGCTCCTACGAGCAGTACTTC.

CDR3 coding DNA: TGTGCCAGCAGTGATGGACGGACAGGGATCAATCAGCCCCAGCATTTT. Its translation: CASSDGRTGINQPQHF. The genes are TRBV6-1 and TRBJ1-5; TRBD1 aligns across 8 bases. Germline-derived CDR1 and CDR2 are MNHNS and SASEGT. This CDR3 has 16 residues. Trimming removed 3 bases from V and 3 bases from J; junction bases left unmatched: 7.

The chain has TRBV28 and TRBJ1-4, with 7 bases matching TRBD1. CDR1 MDHEN and CDR2 SYDVKM come from the germline V gene. J was trimmed by 3 bases and V by 2 bases; bases with no gene match: 0. The CDR3 runs to 14 residues. CDR3 protein: CASSLGQANEKLFF. The DNA for the CDR3 is TGTGCCAGCAGTTTAGGACAGGCTAATGAAAAACTGTTTTTT.

The chain carries TRBV28 and TRBJ1-4; D ambiguous. Trimming removed 5 bases at V and 6 bases at J, with 7 bases between. In germline, CDR1 is MDHEN, CDR2 SYDVKM. The CDR3 runs to 12 residues. The DNA of the CDR3 is TGTGCCAGCAGTATCCCTTATGAAAAACTGTTTTTT. It is translated as CASSIPYEKLFF.

The chain recombines TRBV5-4 with TRBJ2-7; 7 nucleotides line up with TRBD2. J lost 5 bases, V lost 4 bases, and 12 bases had no gene match. Germline V gene lookup returns CDR1 SGHNT and CDR2 YYREEE (reference sequence). This CDR3 spans 15 amino acids. DNA for the CDR3: TGTGCCAGCAGCAAATCTAGCGGATACGACAACGAGCAGTACTTC. It translates to CASSKSSGYDNEQYF.

The chain combines TRBV7-2 with TRBJ2-3, with 11 bases fitting TRBD2. The J segment lost 5 bases and the V segment lost 5 bases, leaving 12 bases of the junction unmatched. This CDR3 contains 17 residues. From germline, CDR1 is SGHTA and CDR2 FQGNSA. CDR3 DNA: TGTGCCAGCAGCCGTGATATCACTAGCGGGAGCGGAGATACGCAGTATTTT. Protein sequence: CASSRDITSGSGDTQYF.

The chain has TRBV29-1 and TRBJ1-1; 7 nucleotides align to TRBD1. Germline lookup yields CDR1 SQVTM and CDR2 ANQGSEA. V was pared by 7 bases and J by 1 base, with 9 bases of the junction left unmatched. This CDR3 contains 14 residues. CDR3 loop: CSASSGTANTEAFF. In DNA form, the CDR3 reads TGCAGCGCTTCCTCCGGGACAGCGAACACTGAAGCTTTCTTT.

The rearrangement uses TRBV2 and TRBJ2-7, with 9 bases that match TRBD1. The CDR3 consists of 14 residues. Germline values: CDR1 SNHLY, CDR2 FYNNEI. The ends lost 4 bases at V and 1 base at J; junction bases unmatched: 2. The CDR3: CASSGGTGSYEQYF. CDR3 bases: TGTGCCAGCAGTGGAGGGACAGGGTCCTACGAGCAGTACTTC.

This chain joins TRBV2 and TRBJ1-2, with D possibly TRBD1 on 5 matching bases. V was shortened by 7 bases and J by 2 bases, with 11 bases between the two germline ends. Germline assignment: CDR1 SNHLY and CDR2 FYNNEI. The CDR3 consists of 13 residues. CDR3 loop: CASTLTDNYGYTF. In DNA, the CDR3 is TGTGCCAGCACCCTGACAGACAACTATGGCTACACCTTC.

The chain recombines TRBV5-1 with TRBJ1-2; D not certain. Trimming took off 2 bases at V and 8 bases at J, with 13 bases between the two ends. The CDR3 extends over 13 amino acids. Looked up from germline, CDR1 is SGHRS and CDR2 is YFSETQ. The CDR3 DNA sequence: TGCGCCAGCAGCTTAGTACCACAGCAGGGCTACACCTTC. Its translation: CASSLVPQQGYTF.

The V and J genes are TRBV6-5 and TRBJ2-1, with D possibly being TRBD2 (5 bases). V was trimmed by 7 bases and J by 0 bases, leaving 13 bases between them. Germline loops: CDR1 MNHEY, CDR2 SVGAGI. The CDR3 contains 15 residues. In DNA, the CDR3 is TGTGCCAGCACCCGGACTGGCCCCTCCTACAATGAGCAGTTCTTC. It is translated as CASTRTGPSYNEQFF.

This rearrangement joins TRBV28 to TRBJ2-1, with 12 bases aligning to TRBD2. CDR1 MDHEN and CDR2 SYDVKM come from the germline V gene. Trimming cost V 7 bases and J 0 bases; bases outside gene matches: 13. The CDR3 spans 19 residues. Here the CDR3 reads CASTLPGLAGPSSYNEQFF. CDR3 coding DNA: TGTGCCAGCACCCTTCCGGGACTAGCGGGTCCGAGCTCCTACAATGAGCAGTTCTTC. Complete variable domain (other parts from reference TRBV28 and TRBJ2-1): DVKVTQSSRYLVKRTGEKVFLECVQDMDHENMFWYRQDPGLGLRLIYFSYDVKMKEKGDIPEGYSVSREKKERFSLILESASTNQTSMYLCASTLPGLAGPSSYNEQFFGPGTRLTVL.

The V and J genes are TRBV6-2 or TRBV6-3 and TRBJ1-1, with D maybe TRBD1 (5 bases). Germline V lookup: CDR1 MNHEY, CDR2 SVGEGT. The ends were cut back, 6 bases at V and 4 bases at J, with 24 bases in the middle. This CDR3 is 17 amino acids long. In DNA, the CDR3 is TGTGCCAGCAGCCCACAGGTTGTGAGGGCCCCAGGCACTGAAGCTTTCTTT. Translated, it gives CASSPQVVRAPGTEAFF.

The V and J genes are TRBV11-3 and TRBJ1-2; 7 positions match TRBD1. Germline loops: CDR1 SGHNT, CDR2 YENEEA. This CDR3 comprises 19 residues. Trimming at V came to 4 bases and at J to 6 bases, leaving 23 bases not matched to a gene. The CDR3 sequence is CASSSTLNRGPEVSDGYTF. The CDR3 bases are TGTGCCAGCAGCTCCACCCTCAACAGGGGACCCGAAGTATCCGATGGCTACACCTTC.

The V gene is TRBV29-1, the J gene TRBJ1-1, with 7 bases lining up with TRBD1. The germline V gene encodes CDR1 SQVTM and CDR2 ANQGSEA. The CDR3 is 16 residues long. With V trimmed by 1 base and J by 0 bases, 8 bases remained unmatched. CDR3 bases: TGCAGCGTTGAAGTCGGTCGGGGACAGATGAACACTGAAGCTTTCTTT. Protein product: CSVEVGRGQMNTEAFF.

This chain connects TRBV14 to TRBJ2-1; 7 bases are a match to TRBD1. This CDR3 region has 13 residues. Germline assignment: CDR1 SGHDN and CDR2 FVKESK. The trim removed 5 bases at V and 4 bases at J, leaving 2 bases unmatched. CDR3 nucleotide sequence: TGTGCCAGCAGCGACAGGGTTTACAATGAGCAGTTCTTC. Amino acids: CASSDRVYNEQFF.